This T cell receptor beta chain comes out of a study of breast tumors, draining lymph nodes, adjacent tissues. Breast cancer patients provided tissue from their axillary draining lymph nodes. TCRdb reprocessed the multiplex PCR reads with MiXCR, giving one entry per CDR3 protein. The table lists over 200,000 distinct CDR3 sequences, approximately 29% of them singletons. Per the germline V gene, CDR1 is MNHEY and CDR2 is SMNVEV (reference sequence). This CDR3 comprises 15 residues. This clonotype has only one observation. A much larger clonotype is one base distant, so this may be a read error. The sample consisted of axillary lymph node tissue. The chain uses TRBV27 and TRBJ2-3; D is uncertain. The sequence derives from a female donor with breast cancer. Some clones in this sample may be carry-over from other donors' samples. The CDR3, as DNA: TGTGCCAACAGTTTATCCCCCGCGGCCACAGATACGCAGTATTTT. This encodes CANSLSPAATDTQYF.